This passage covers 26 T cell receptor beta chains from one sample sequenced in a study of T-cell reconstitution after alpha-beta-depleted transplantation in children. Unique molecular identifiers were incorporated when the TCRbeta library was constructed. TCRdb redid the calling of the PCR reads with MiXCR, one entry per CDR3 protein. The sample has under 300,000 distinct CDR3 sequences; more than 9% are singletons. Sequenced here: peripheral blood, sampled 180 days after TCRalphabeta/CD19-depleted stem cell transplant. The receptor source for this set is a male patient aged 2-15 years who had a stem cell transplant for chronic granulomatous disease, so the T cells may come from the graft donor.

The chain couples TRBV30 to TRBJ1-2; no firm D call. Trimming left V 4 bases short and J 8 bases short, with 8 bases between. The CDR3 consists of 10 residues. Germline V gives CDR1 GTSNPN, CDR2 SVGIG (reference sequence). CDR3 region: CAWMSGGYTF. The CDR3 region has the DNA TGTGCCTGGATGAGCGGGGGCTACACCTTC. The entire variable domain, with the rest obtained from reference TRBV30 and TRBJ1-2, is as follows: SQTIHQWPATLVQPVGSPLSLECTVEGTSNPNLYWYRQAAGRGLQLLFYSVGIGQISSEVPQNLSASRPQDRQFILSSKKLLLSDSGFYLCAWMSGGYTFGSGTRLTVV.

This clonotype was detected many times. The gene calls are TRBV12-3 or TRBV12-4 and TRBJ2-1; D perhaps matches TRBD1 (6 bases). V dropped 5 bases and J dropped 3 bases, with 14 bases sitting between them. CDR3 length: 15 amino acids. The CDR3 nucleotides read TGTGCCAGCAGTCCCCGGACAGTTTTCTACAATGAGCAGTTCTTC. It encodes CASSPRTVFYNEQFF.

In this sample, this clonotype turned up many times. In nucleotides, the CDR3 is TGTGCCACCAGCAGGAGAGGGGTTGAGCAGTTCTTC. This translates into CATSRRGVEQFF. The chain carries TRBV15 and TRBJ2-1; D possibly matches TRBD1 or TRBD2 (5 bases each). The germline V and J ends were trimmed by 3 bases and 9 bases, with 9 bases remaining between them. Germline V gene sequence: CDR1 LNHNV, CDR2 YYDKDF (reference sequence). The CDR3 length is 12 residues.

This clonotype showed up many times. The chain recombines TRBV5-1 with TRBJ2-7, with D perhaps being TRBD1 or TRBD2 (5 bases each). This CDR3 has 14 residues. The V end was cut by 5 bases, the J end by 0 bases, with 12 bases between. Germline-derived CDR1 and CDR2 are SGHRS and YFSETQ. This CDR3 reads CASSRDASSYEQYF. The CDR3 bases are TGCGCCAGCAGTCGGGACGCGAGCTCCTACGAGCAGTACTTC.

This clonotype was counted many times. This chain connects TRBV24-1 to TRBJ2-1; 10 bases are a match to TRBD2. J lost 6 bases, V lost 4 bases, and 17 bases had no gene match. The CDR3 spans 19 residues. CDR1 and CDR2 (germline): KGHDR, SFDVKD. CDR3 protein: CATSERQREGRRSANEQFF. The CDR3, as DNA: TGTGCCACCAGTGAACGCCAGCGGGAGGGCCGGCGTTCAGCCAATGAGCAGTTCTTC.

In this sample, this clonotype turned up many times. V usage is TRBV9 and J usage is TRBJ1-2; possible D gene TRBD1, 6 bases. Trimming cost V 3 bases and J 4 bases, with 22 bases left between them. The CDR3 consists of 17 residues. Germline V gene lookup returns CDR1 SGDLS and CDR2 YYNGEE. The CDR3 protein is CASSERGDIGGAYGYTF. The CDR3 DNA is TGTGCCAGCAGCGAGAGAGGGGACATCGGAGGCGCCTATGGCTACACCTTC.

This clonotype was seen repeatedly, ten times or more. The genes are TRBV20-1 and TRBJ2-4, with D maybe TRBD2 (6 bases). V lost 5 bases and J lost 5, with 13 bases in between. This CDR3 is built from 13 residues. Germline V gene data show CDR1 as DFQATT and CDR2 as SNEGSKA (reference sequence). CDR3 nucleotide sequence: TGCAGTGCTGCGGGACCCGTTGAAAACATTCAGTACTTC. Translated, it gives CSAAGPVENIQYF.

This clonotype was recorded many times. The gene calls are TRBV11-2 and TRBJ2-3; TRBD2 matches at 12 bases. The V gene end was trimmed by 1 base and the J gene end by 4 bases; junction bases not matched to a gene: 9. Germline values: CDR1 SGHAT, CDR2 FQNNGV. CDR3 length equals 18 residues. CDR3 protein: CASSLGRLSSGRADTQYF. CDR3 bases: TGTGCCAGCAGCTTAGGCAGGTTATCTAGCGGGAGGGCAGATACGCAGTATTTT.

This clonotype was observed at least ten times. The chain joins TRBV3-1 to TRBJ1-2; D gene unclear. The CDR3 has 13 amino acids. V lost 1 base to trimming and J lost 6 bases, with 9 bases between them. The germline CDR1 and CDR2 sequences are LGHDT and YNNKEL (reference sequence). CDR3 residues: CASSQVPGNGYTF. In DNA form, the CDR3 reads TGTGCCAGCAGCCAAGTCCCGGGAAATGGCTACACCTTC.

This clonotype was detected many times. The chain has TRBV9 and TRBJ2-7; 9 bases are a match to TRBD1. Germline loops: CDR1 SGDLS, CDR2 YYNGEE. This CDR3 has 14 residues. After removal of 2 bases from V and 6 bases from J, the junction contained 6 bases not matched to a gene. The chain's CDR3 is CASSVGQGYGEQYF. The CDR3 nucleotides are TGTGCCAGCAGCGTGGGACAGGGATACGGCGAGCAGTACTTC.

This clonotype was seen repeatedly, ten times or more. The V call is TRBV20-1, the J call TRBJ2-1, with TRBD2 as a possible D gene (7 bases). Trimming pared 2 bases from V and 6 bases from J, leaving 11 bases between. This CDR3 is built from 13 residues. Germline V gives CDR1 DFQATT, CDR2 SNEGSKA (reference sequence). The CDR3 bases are TGCAGTGCTAGATCGGGGGGCCTCAATGAGCAGTTCTTC. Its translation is CSARSGGLNEQFF.

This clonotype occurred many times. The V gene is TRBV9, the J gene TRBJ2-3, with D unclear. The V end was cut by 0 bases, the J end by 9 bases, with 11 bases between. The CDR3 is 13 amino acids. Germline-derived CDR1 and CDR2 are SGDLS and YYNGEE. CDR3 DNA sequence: TGTGCCAGCAGCGTAGAGTATCGAGCAACGCAGTATTTT. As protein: CASSVEYRATQYF.

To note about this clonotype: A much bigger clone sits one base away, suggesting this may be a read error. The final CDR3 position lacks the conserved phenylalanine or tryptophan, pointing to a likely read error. CDR3 DNA: TGTGCCAGCAGCTCGTTGACAGGCCTACGGAAGGCGGCCTACGAGCAGTACTCC. This gives the protein CASSSLTGLRKAAYEQYS. The chain links TRBV11-1 to TRBJ2-7; tentatively, D is TRBD1 (6 bases). The CDR3 is 18 residues long. Germline assignment: CDR1 SGHAT and CDR2 FQDESV (reference sequence). Deletions cut 4 bases from V and 2 bases from J, with 24 bases between.

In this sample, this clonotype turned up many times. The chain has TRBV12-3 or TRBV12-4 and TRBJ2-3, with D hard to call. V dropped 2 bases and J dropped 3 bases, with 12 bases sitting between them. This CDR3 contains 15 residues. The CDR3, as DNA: TGTGCCAGCAGTTTACACTCCGGGCCAACAGATACGCAGTATTTT. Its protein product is CASSLHSGPTDTQYF.

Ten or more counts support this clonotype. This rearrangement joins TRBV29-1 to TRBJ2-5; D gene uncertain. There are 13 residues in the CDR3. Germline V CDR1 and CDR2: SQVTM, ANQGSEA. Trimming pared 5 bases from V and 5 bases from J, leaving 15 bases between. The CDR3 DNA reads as TGCAGCGTTTCTTATAAAGGAGCTGAGACCCAGTACTTC. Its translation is CSVSYKGAETQYF.

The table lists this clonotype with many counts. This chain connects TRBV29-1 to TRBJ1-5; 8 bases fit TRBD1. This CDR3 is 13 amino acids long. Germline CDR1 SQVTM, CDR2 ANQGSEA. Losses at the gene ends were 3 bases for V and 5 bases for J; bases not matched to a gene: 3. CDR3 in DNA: TGCAGCGTTGACGGGACAGGTGATCAGCCCCAGCATTTT. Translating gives CSVDGTGDQPQHF.

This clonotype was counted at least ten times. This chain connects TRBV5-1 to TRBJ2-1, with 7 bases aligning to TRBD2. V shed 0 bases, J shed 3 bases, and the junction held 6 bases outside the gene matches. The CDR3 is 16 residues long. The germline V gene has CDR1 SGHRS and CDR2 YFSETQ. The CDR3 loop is CASSLESSGNYNEQFF. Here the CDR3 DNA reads TGCGCCAGCAGCTTGGAGTCTAGCGGAAACTACAATGAGCAGTTCTTC.

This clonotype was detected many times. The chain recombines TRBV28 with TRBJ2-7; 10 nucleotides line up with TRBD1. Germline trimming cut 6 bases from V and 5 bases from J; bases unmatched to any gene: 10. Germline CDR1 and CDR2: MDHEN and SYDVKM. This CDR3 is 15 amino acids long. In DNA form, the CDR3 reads TGTGCCAGCAGGCGACGAAAAGGACAGGGGGACGAGCAGTACTTC. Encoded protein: CASRRRKGQGDEQYF.

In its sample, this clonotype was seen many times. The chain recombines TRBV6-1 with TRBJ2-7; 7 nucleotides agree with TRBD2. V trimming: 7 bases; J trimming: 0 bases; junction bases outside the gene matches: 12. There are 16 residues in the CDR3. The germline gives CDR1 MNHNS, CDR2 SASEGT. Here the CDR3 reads CASNFMAERGSYEQYF. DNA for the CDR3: TGTGCCAGCAACTTTATGGCAGAGCGGGGCTCCTACGAGCAGTACTTC.

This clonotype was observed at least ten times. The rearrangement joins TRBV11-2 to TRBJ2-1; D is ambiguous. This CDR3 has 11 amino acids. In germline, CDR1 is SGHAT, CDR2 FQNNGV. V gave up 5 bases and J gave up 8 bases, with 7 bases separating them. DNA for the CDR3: TGTGCCAGCAGCCCGCGGCATGAGCAGTTCTTC. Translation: CASSPRHEQFF.

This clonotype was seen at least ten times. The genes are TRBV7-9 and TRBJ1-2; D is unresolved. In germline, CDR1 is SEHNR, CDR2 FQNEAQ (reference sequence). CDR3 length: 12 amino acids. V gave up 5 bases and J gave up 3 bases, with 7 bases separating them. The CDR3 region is CASSAGYYGYTF. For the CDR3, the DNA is TGTGCCAGCAGCGCAGGTTACTATGGCTACACCTTC.

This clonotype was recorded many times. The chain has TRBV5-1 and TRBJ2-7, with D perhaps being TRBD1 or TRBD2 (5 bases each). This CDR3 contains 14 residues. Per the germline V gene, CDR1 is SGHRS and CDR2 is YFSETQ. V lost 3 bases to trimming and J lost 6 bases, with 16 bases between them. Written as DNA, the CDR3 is TGCGCCAGCAGCTCCCTGAGGGGAATGGCCGAGCAGTACTTC. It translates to CASSSLRGMAEQYF.

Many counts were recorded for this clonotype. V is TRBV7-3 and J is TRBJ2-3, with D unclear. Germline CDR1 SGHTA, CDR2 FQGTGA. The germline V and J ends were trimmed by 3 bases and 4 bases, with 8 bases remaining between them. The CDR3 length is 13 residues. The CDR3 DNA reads TGTGCCAGCAGCTTGTGGGTTTCAGATACGCAGTATTTT. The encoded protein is CASSLWVSDTQYF.

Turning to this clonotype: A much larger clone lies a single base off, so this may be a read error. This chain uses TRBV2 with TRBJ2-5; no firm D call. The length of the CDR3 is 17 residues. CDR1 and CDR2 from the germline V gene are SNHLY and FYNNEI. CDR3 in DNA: TGTGCCAACAGTGAAGGAAAGAATTCTCCATCTTTGGAGACCCAGTACTTC. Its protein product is CANSEGKNSPSLETQYF.

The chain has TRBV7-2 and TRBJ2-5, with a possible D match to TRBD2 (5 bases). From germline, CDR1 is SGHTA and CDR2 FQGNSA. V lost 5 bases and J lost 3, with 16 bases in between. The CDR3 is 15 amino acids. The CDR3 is CASSQWTRGKETQYF. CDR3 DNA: TGTGCCAGCAGCCAGTGGACCCGGGGAAAAGAGACCCAGTACTTC.

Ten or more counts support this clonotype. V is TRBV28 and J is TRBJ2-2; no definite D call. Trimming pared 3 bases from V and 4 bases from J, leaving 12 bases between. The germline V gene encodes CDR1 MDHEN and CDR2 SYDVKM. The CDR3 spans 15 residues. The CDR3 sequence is CASSFPPPFTGELFF. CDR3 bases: TGTGCCAGCAGTTTCCCCCCCCCATTCACCGGGGAGCTGTTTTTT.